These 26 T cell receptor beta chains originate from one sample sequenced in a study of CD4 T cells in relation to SARS-CoV-2 and coronaviruses. Measured with immunoSEQ multiplex PCR; TCRdb has only the in-frame clones, and not every one. The sample records approximately 27,000 clones, 60% to 75% being singletons. What these receptors recognize is not known. CD4+ T cells from unexposed donors were obtained before the COVID-19 pandemic (2011-2018). Isolation of CD4+ T cells took place after less than twelve days in culture. Sequenced: CD4+ T cells from PBMCs, cultured in vitro. These receptors were collected from a human donor in good health.

This clone was seen once. The chain has TRBV24-1 and TRBJ1-2; D unclear. Looked up from germline, CDR1 is KGHDR and CDR2 is SFDVKD. The CDR3 is 13 amino acids. The ends were cut back, 6 bases at V and 4 bases at J, with 11 bases in the middle. The CDR3 DNA sequence: TGTGCCACCAGTACGGGGATTGGCTATGGCTACACCTTC. Amino acids: CATSTGIGYGYTF.

This chain links TRBV5-6 with TRBJ2-1; TRBD1 is a possible D gene (5 bases). V was shortened by 5 bases and J by 7 bases, with 31 bases between the two germline ends. CDR1 is SGHDT and CDR2 is YYEEEE in the germline V gene. The CDR3 is 19 residues long. CDR3 sequence (DNA): TGTGCCAGCAGTACTTGGCAGGGCCCAATCCCCTTGTTAGTGAATGAGCAGTTCTTC. Translating gives CASSTWQGPIPLLVNEQFF.

The J gene is TRBJ2-7, the V gene TRBV11-2, with D tentatively TRBD2 (5 bases). Germline V gene sequence: CDR1 SGHAT, CDR2 FQNNGV. The V and J ends lost 5 bases and 1 base respectively, with 18 bases between them. This CDR3 has 16 amino acids. DNA for the CDR3: TGTGCCAGCAGCCACACGCGAGGGCAGACATCCTACGAGCAGTACTTC. The encoded protein is CASSHTRGQTSYEQYF.

This clone is a singleton in its sample. CDR3 loop: CASSQWASGSGETQYF. DNA for the CDR3: TGTGCCAGCAGCCAATGGGCTAGCGGGAGTGGAGAGACCCAGTACTTC. The chain combines TRBV3-1 (or the pseudogene TRBV3-2) with TRBJ2-5; 10 bases are a match to TRBD2. The CDR3 contains 16 residues. V dropped 2 bases and J dropped 4; count of bases not matched to a gene: 7. Germline values: CDR1 LGHDT, CDR2 YNNKEL (reference sequence).

V and J are TRBV5-1 and TRBJ2-7; possible D gene TRBD1, 5 bases. Germline CDR1 reads SGHRS; CDR2 reads YFSETQ. This CDR3 has 14 amino acids. Trimming took off 0 bases at V and 3 bases at J, with 10 bases between the two ends. Here the CDR3 reads CASSLGDSGYEQYF. DNA for the CDR3: TGCGCCAGCAGCTTGGGTGACAGTGGCTACGAGCAGTACTTC.

This sequence joins TRBV5-5 and TRBJ1-2; maybe TRBD1 (5 bases). The CDR3 has 15 amino acids. V was shortened by 4 bases and J by 4 bases, with 17 bases between the two germline ends. CDR1 and CDR2 from the germline V gene are SGHKS and YYEKEE (reference sequence). In nucleotides, the CDR3 is TGTGCCAGCAGCGAGACGACAGCGGTGGGCTATGGCTACACCTTC. Translating gives CASSETTAVGYGYTF.

This chain links TRBV19 with TRBJ2-2; 12 bases align to TRBD2. The J segment lost 8 bases and the V segment lost 6 bases, leaving 10 bases of the junction unmatched. There are 16 residues in the CDR3. Germline V gene lookup returns CDR1 LNHDA and CDR2 SQIVND (reference sequence). The DNA of the CDR3 is TGTGCCAGTAGCCGCGGACTAGCGGGGTTGGGGGGGGAGCTGTTTTTT. It yields the protein CASSRGLAGLGGELFF.

This clone was found a few times. The CDR3 region is CASSRRTENTEAFF. In DNA form, the CDR3 reads TGTGCCAGTAGTCGGCGGACTGAGAACACTGAAGCTTTCTTT. The V call is TRBV19, the J call TRBJ1-1; no clear D gene. Per the germline V gene, CDR1 is LNHDA and CDR2 is SQIVND (reference sequence). The CDR3 runs to 14 residues. With 5 bases removed from V and 1 base from J, the gap between germline ends came to 11 bases.

The gene calls are TRBV5-1 and TRBJ2-7; D is unresolved. Trimming stripped 4 bases from V and 3 bases from J, with 14 bases between. This CDR3 spans 14 amino acids. CDR1 is SGHRS, CDR2 YFSETQ, per germline. Here the CDR3 reads CASSRDSDGYEQYF. The CDR3 DNA is TGCGCCAGCAGCCGAGATTCCGACGGCTACGAGCAGTACTTC.

Details on this clone: One end of the junction varies from germline; a read error may be responsible. The CDR3: CASSLGGRSQWETQYF. The DNA for the CDR3 is TGTGCTAGCAGCTTAGGAGGGCGGTCACAGTGGGAGACCCAGTACTTC. The chain couples TRBV7-7 to TRBJ2-5; possibly TRBD2 for D (6 bases). CDR3 size: 16 residues. Germline CDR1 SSHAT, CDR2 FNYEAQ (reference sequence).

V is TRBV3-1 (or the pseudogene TRBV3-2) and J is TRBJ2-5; 10 bases agree with TRBD2. Germline V CDR1 and CDR2: LGHDT, YNNKEL (reference sequence). The CDR3 is 23 residues long. J gave up 0 bases and V 0 bases, and 22 bases lay outside the gene matches. This chain's CDR3 is CASSQDKGPPLAGALRYQETQYF. CDR3 bases: TGTGCCAGCAGCCAAGATAAAGGCCCGCCGCTAGCGGGAGCTTTACGGTACCAAGAGACCCAGTACTTC.

The chain recombines TRBV3-1 (or the pseudogene TRBV3-2) with TRBJ2-6; D call uncertain. V shed 1 base and J shed 4 bases, with 8 bases lying between them. The CDR3 totals 15 residues. Germline CDR1 LGHDT, CDR2 YNNKEL (reference sequence). The DNA of the CDR3 is TGTGCCAGCAGCCAAGGAGCACCCGGGGCCAACGTCCTGACTTTC. The encoded protein is CASSQGAPGANVLTF.

This chain links TRBV5-1 with TRBJ1-3; D not certain. The CDR3 contains 15 residues. V lost 4 bases and J lost 0, with 11 bases in between. Germline CDR1 reads SGHRS; CDR2 reads YFSETQ. The CDR3 sequence is CASSPGQPSGNTIYF. CDR3 nucleotides: TGCGCCAGCAGCCCTGGCCAGCCCTCTGGAAACACCATATATTTT.

The chain employs TRBV4-3 and TRBJ1-2; TRBD1 matches 7 bases. The germline CDR1 and CDR2 sequences are LGHNA and YSLEER. V shed 3 bases, J shed 2 bases, and the junction held 6 bases outside the gene matches. The CDR3 length is 15 residues. CDR3 DNA sequence: TGCGCCAGCAGCCAGTCTGGACAGGCAAACTATGGCTACACCTTC. The encoded protein is CASSQSGQANYGYTF.

The J gene is TRBJ1-5, the V gene TRBV3-1 (or the pseudogene TRBV3-2); possible D gene TRBD1, 6 bases. Deletions cut 1 base from V and 2 bases from J, with 9 bases between. The CDR3 is made up of 15 amino acids. Germline loops: CDR1 LGHDT, CDR2 YNNKEL (reference sequence). This chain's CDR3 is CASSQVPGGNQPQHF. For the CDR3, the DNA is TGTGCCAGCAGCCAAGTGCCAGGGGGCAATCAGCCCCAGCATTTT.

The gene calls are TRBV10-3 and TRBJ2-1; tentative D call: TRBD2 (5 bases). The germline gives CDR1 ENHRY, CDR2 SYGVKD. The ends were cut back, 10 bases at V and 6 bases at J, with 19 bases in the middle. The CDR3 extends over 14 amino acids. CDR3 region: CATTSLEALNEQFF. DNA of the CDR3: TGTGCCACCACAAGCCTGGAGGCCCTCAATGAGCAGTTCTTC.

V and J are TRBV7-2 and TRBJ1-6; no clear D gene. Germline assignment: CDR1 SGHTA and CDR2 FQGNSA. The CDR3 is made up of 15 amino acids. Trimming removed 0 bases at V and 9 bases at J, with 12 bases between. CDR3 in DNA: TGTGCCAGCAGCTTAGCGCCCGGGGTAGGTTCACCCCTCCACTTT. It specifies CASSLAPGVGSPLHF. Complete variable domain (other parts from reference TRBV7-2 and TRBJ1-6): GAGVSQSPSNKVTEKGKDVELRCDPISGHTALYWYRQSLGQGLEFLIYFQGNSAPDKSGLPSDRFSAERTGGSVSTLTIQRTQQEDSAVYLCASSLAPGVGSPLHFGNGTRLTVT.

Here the CDR3 DNA reads TGTGCCATCAGCCTAGGTGGAGGGGCTGATGGAAACACCATATATTTT. Encoded protein: CAISLGGGADGNTIYF. The chain links TRBV10-3 to TRBJ1-3; weak D call: TRBD1 (5 bases). Trimming took 6 bases from V and 3 from J, leaving 18 bases between them. CDR1 and CDR2 from the germline V gene are ENHRY and SYGVKD. CDR3 size: 16 residues.

The CDR3 nucleotides are TGCAGTGCTAGTCAAGGACAGGGAGACTATGGCTACACCTTC. Translated, it gives CSASQGQGDYGYTF. This chain links TRBV20-1 with TRBJ1-2; 8 nucleotides match TRBD1. This CDR3 has 14 amino acids. Germline lookup yields CDR1 DFQATT and CDR2 SNEGSKA (reference sequence). After removal of 3 bases from V and 3 bases from J, the junction contained 6 bases not matched to a gene.

This chain links TRBV6-5 with TRBJ1-5; D is uncertain. Trimming pared 4 bases from V and 6 bases from J, leaving 16 bases between. Germline CDR1 reads MNHEY; CDR2 reads SVGAGI. The CDR3 is 15 amino acids. CDR3 amino acids: CASSSAGIGIQPQHF. CDR3 coding DNA: TGTGCCAGCAGTTCGGCCGGGATAGGAATTCAGCCCCAGCATTTT.

V is TRBV4-1 and J is TRBJ2-1, with TRBD2 matching over 9 bases. J lost 7 bases, V lost 4 bases, and 11 bases had no gene match. The CDR3 is 16 residues long. Germline lookup yields CDR1 MGHRA and CDR2 YSYEKL. The CDR3 DNA reads as TGCGCCAGCAGCCCGAACAGGGTAGCGGGAGATAATGAGCAGTTCTTC. Residues: CASSPNRVAGDNEQFF.

The chain is built from TRBV5-1 and TRBJ1-3, with D unresolved. V was shortened by 3 bases and J by 0 bases, with 4 bases between the two germline ends. The germline gives CDR1 SGHRS, CDR2 YFSETQ. The CDR3 has 13 amino acids. Written as DNA, the CDR3 is TGCGCCAGCAGCTCCTACTCTGGAAACACCATATATTTT. Encoded protein: CASSSYSGNTIYF.

This chain uses TRBV15 with TRBJ1-5; 9 nucleotides line up with TRBD1. The CDR3 covers 17 residues. CDR1 and CDR2 from the germline V gene are LNHNV and YYDKDF (reference sequence). V shed 2 bases, J shed 1 base, and the junction held 6 bases outside the gene matches. The CDR3 loop reads CATSRRTGGQSNQPQHF. CDR3 coding DNA: TGTGCCACCAGCAGACGAACAGGGGGCCAGAGCAATCAGCCCCAGCATTTT.

This clone was seen once. The chain links TRBV27 to TRBJ1-6; tentatively, D is TRBD1 (5 bases). CDR3 length: 13 amino acids. Germline values: CDR1 MNHEY, CDR2 SMNVEV (reference sequence). Deletions cut 5 bases from V and 5 bases from J, with 7 bases between. CDR3 region: CASSLRDNSPLHF. The CDR3, as DNA: TGTGCCAGCAGTCTCAGGGATAATTCACCCCTCCACTTT.

The J gene is TRBJ2-7, the V gene TRBV28; 9 bases align to TRBD1. The CDR3 extends over 14 amino acids. Germline V lookup: CDR1 MDHEN, CDR2 SYDVKM. V was clipped by 4 bases and J by 6 bases; unmatched bases: 7. The CDR3 loop reads CASSSPGQGGEQYF. DNA for the CDR3: TGTGCCAGCAGTTCACCGGGACAGGGTGGCGAGCAGTACTTC. Complete variable domain (other parts from reference TRBV28 and TRBJ2-7): DVKVTQSSRYLVKRTGEKVFLECVQDMDHENMFWYRQDPGLGLRLIYFSYDVKMKEKGDIPEGYSVSREKKERFSLILESASTNQTSMYLCASSSPGQGGEQYFGPGTRLTVT.

This chain connects TRBV11-3 to TRBJ2-3; D is tentatively TRBD1 or TRBD2 (5 bases each). Germline CDR1 reads SGHNT; CDR2 reads YENEEA. V gave up 1 base and J gave up 5 bases, with 10 bases separating them. The CDR3 sequence is 14 residues long. The CDR3 nucleotides are TGTGCCAGCAGCTTAGGACGGGACGGAGATACGCAGTATTTT. Translation gives CASSLGRDGDTQYF. The variable domain in full, completed from reference TRBV11-3 and TRBJ2-3, reads EAGVVQSPRYKIIEKKQPVAFWCNPISGHNTLYWYLQNLGQGPELLIRYENEEAVDDSQLPKDRFSAERLKGVDSTLKIQPAELGDSAVYLCASSLGRDGDTQYFGPGTRLTVL.